The 21 T cell receptor beta chains below were found in one sample sequenced in a study of breast tumors, draining lymph nodes, adjacent tissues. MiXCR, run by TCRdb on the multiplex PCR reads, gives a single entry per CDR3 protein. The repertoire holds some 170,000 distinct CDR3 sequences, 25% to 40% seen once, with about 3.7% in the top ten. The lymph nodes were axillary draining lymph nodes from breast cancer patients. Input material: axillary lymph node tissue. The receptor source for this set is a female donor with breast cancer. Some clones in this sample may be carry-over from other donors' samples.

The chain links TRBV7-9 to TRBJ2-7; D is uncertain. V shed 5 bases and J shed 4 bases, with 9 bases lying between them. Germline CDR1 is SEHNR and CDR2 is FQNEAQ (reference sequence). The CDR3 runs 12 residues. CDR3 amino acids: CASSPGNYEQYF. Here the CDR3 DNA reads TGTGCCAGCAGCCCAGGAAATTACGAGCAGTACTTC.

The rearrangement joins TRBV20-1 to TRBJ1-6; tentative D call: TRBD1 (5 bases). The V gene lost 0 bases and the J gene lost 10 bases, with 16 bases spanning the gap. The CDR3 contains 15 residues. Looked up from germline, CDR1 is DFQATT and CDR2 is SNEGSKA (reference sequence). This CDR3 reads CSARDSRTGGSPLHF. CDR3 DNA sequence: TGCAGTGCTAGAGATTCGCGGACCGGGGGATCACCCCTCCACTTT.

As for this clonotype: A much larger clone is a single base away; this may be a read error. The V gene is TRBV19, the J gene TRBJ1-6; D call uncertain. The CDR3 has 17 amino acids. The germline CDR1 and CDR2 sequences are LNHDA and SQIVND (reference sequence). Trimming pared 3 bases from V and 16 bases from J, leaving 28 bases between. CDR3 sequence reads: CASSITSGPPLVPTLHF. The CDR3 nucleotides are TGTGCCAGTAGTATTACAAGCGGGCCCCCTCTCGTTCCGACTCTCCACTTT.

This clonotype was recorded many times. J is TRBJ2-5 and V is TRBV12-3 or TRBV12-4; D possibly corresponds to TRBD1 (6 bases). The germline V and J ends were trimmed by 6 bases and 1 base, with 15 bases remaining between them. CDR3 length equals 15 residues. CDR3: CASSAQVDSQETQYF. CDR3 in DNA: TGTGCCAGCAGCGCCCAAGTGGACAGCCAAGAGACCCAGTACTTC.

This clonotype was counted a few times. The CDR3: CASSYSSGNTIYF. The CDR3 nucleotides are TGTGCCAGCAGTTACTCGTCTGGAAACACCATATATTTT. The chain has TRBV6-5 and TRBJ1-3; D is ambiguous. Between the trimmed V and J ends, which lost 0 bases and 1 base, there was a span of 1 base. Germline V gene data show CDR1 as MNHEY and CDR2 as SVGAGI. The CDR3 is 13 residues long.

This clonotype showed up many times. This chain uses TRBV4-2 with TRBJ2-5; D unresolved. Germline lookup yields CDR1 LGHNA and CDR2 YNFKEQ. The CDR3 extends over 17 amino acids. The germline V and J ends were trimmed by 0 bases and 4 bases, with 18 bases remaining between them. Here the CDR3 reads CASSQEVTVTPAETQYF. CDR3 coding DNA: TGTGCCAGCAGCCAAGAGGTTACGGTGACTCCTGCAGAGACCCAGTACTTC.

With respect to this clonotype: Since no conserved phenylalanine or tryptophan closes the CDR3, a read error is the likely cause. The DNA is left out, because the CDR3 cannot be placed on it with certainty; the CDR3 is given as TCRdb lists it. The chain has TRBV5-1 and TRBJ1-1. Including both end residues, the CDR3 is 11 amino acids long. Germline CDR1 and CDR2: SGHRS and YFSETQ. The CDR3 is CASSKNTEALL.

Remarks on this clonotype: One end of the junction varies from germline; a read error may be responsible. The chain combines TRBV7-2 with TRBJ2-1, with D uncertain. The germline V gene has CDR1 SGHTA and CDR2 FQGNSA. This CDR3 spans 15 amino acids. This CDR3 is CASSTRTGPSNEQLF. CDR3 DNA: TGTGCCAGCAGCACTCGGACCGGCCCCAGCAATGAGCAGCTCTTC.

With regard to this clonotype: Since a much larger clone is just one base distant, this may be a read error. The V gene is TRBV7-2, the J gene TRBJ2-4, with D perhaps matching TRBD1 (5 bases). V lost 9 bases to trimming and J lost 9 bases, with 24 bases between them. Germline assignment: CDR1 SGHTA and CDR2 FQGNSA. CDR3 length equals 15 residues. In DNA form, the CDR3 reads TGTGCCAGGAGCGCGAACCCAGGGCTACAAACCATTCAGTACTTC. Protein product: CARSANPGLQTIQYF. Variable domain in full (rest from reference TRBV7-2 and TRBJ2-4): GAGVSQSPSNKVTEKGKDVELRCDPISGHTALYWYRQSLGQGLEFLIYFQGNSAPDKSGLPSDRFSAERTGGSVSTLTIQRTQQEDSAVYLCARSANPGLQTIQYFGAGTRLSVL.

The table lists this clonotype with many counts. The chain joins TRBV7-9 to TRBJ2-1; TRBD2 matches at 8 bases. CDR3 length: 15 amino acids. The germline V gene has CDR1 SEHNR and CDR2 FQNEAQ (reference sequence). J gave up 6 bases and V 5 bases, and 9 bases lay outside the gene matches. The CDR3 reads CASSPLRGLVNEQFF. The CDR3 DNA is TGTGCCAGCAGCCCCCTGCGGGGACTAGTCAATGAGCAGTTCTTC.

A remark on this clonotype: Relative to the germline gene, one junction end is altered; a read error may explain this. This chain connects TRBV7-3 to TRBJ2-3; TRBD2 matches at 7 bases. This CDR3 spans 21 amino acids. CDR1 and CDR2 from the germline V gene are SGHTA and FQGTGA. CDR3 in DNA: TGTGCAAGCAGCTCCCTACAGAATCTCCTATCAAGCGGGGAGAGCACAGATACGCGGTATTTT. Translated, it gives CASSSLQNLLSSGESTDTRYF. The variable domain in full, completed from reference TRBV7-3 and TRBJ2-3, reads GAGVSQTPSNKVTEKGKYVELRCDPISGHTALYWYRQSLGQGPEFLIYFQGTGAADDSGLPNDRFFAVRPEGSVSTLKIQRTERGDSAVYLCASSSLQNLLSSGESTDTRYFGPGTRLTVL.

This clonotype was detected ten times or more. The rearrangement uses TRBV19 and TRBJ1-3; D not resolved. There are 13 residues in the CDR3. CDR1 and CDR2 (germline): LNHDA, SQIVND (reference sequence). The V and J ends lost 6 bases and 1 base respectively, with 7 bases between them. The CDR3 DNA reads TGTGCCAGTAGGCAGAATTCTGGAAACACCATATATTTT. Its translation: CASRQNSGNTIYF.

In its sample, this clonotype was seen many times. The chain carries TRBV13 and TRBJ2-7; D is unclear. Germline CDR1 PRHDT, CDR2 FYEKMQ (reference sequence). The CDR3 sequence is 12 residues long. Trimming removed 3 bases from V and 7 bases from J, with 10 bases in between. CDR3 in DNA: TGTGCCAGCAGCTTTTCGCTAGGGGAGCAGTACTTC. Protein sequence: CASSFSLGEQYF. The variable domain in full, with the rest retrieved from reference TRBV13 and TRBJ2-7, is AAGVIQSPRHLIKEKRETATLKCYPIPRHDTVYWYQQGPGQDPQFLISFYEKMQSDKGSIPDRFSAQQFSDYHSELNMSSLELGDSALYFCASSFSLGEQYFGPGTRLTVT.

This clonotype came up many times. The J gene is TRBJ2-5, the V gene TRBV19; D could derive from TRBD1 or TRBD2 (5 bases each). The V end lost 5 bases, the J end lost 4 bases, and 8 bases lay between the germline ends. This CDR3 has 12 amino acids. In germline, CDR1 is LNHDA, CDR2 SQIVND (reference sequence). CDR3 loop: CASSGGSETQYF. CDR3 bases: TGTGCCAGTAGTGGGGGTTCAGAGACCCAGTACTTC.

As concerns this clonotype: The junction and the germline gene differ at one end; a read error may be behind it. The rearrangement links TRBV6-2 or TRBV6-3 to TRBJ2-7; 7 positions agree with TRBD2. The germline V gene encodes CDR1 MNHEY and CDR2 SVGEGT. The CDR3 is 16 residues long. The CDR3 DNA reads as TGTGCCAGCAGTCACTCGGGGACGGGACTACTCGACGAGCAGTACTTC. This gives the protein CASSHSGTGLLDEQYF.

This clonotype was seen ten or more times. The chain combines TRBV12-3 or TRBV12-4 with TRBJ1-4, with D perhaps TRBD1 (5 bases). Trimming removed 6 bases at V and 3 bases at J, with 11 bases between. The CDR3 totals 14 residues. The CDR3 loop reads CASRTGTSNEKLFF. CDR3 DNA: TGTGCCAGCAGAACCGGGACGTCTAATGAAAAACTGTTTTTT.

This clonotype was seen ten or more times. The rearrangement joins TRBV6-4 to TRBJ2-1, with TRBD2 matching over 8 bases. The CDR3 runs to 14 residues. CDR1 is MRHNA, CDR2 SNTAGT, per germline. V was clipped by 4 bases and J by 7 bases; unmatched bases: 6. This CDR3 is CASSAGGTANEQFF. The DNA for the CDR3 is TGTGCCAGCAGTGCGGGGGGGACTGCAAATGAGCAGTTCTTC.

This clonotype was recorded at least ten times. The chain combines TRBV6-6 with TRBJ2-5; 10 nucleotides align to TRBD2. Germline V gene lookup returns CDR1 MNHNY and CDR2 SVGAGI (reference sequence). The CDR3 has 17 residues. V lost 6 bases to trimming and J lost 5 bases; unmatched junction nucleotides: 15. The CDR3 DNA sequence: TGTGCCAGCAGCTCAATACTAGCGGGATTGGGGGCGGAGACCCAGTACTTC. This translates into CASSSILAGLGAETQYF.

The CDR3 DNA reads TGTGCCAGCAGCCAAGATGAGGGCCACCCGCAAGAGACCCAGTACTTC. This translates into CASSQDEGHPQETQYF. The chain recombines TRBV4-2 with TRBJ2-5; D is possibly TRBD2 (5 bases). Trimming stripped 0 bases from V and 2 bases from J, with 13 bases between. The CDR3 spans 16 residues. CDR1 is LGHNA and CDR2 is YNFKEQ in the germline V gene.

This clonotype occurred many times. The chain employs TRBV24-1 and TRBJ2-7, with 7 bases fitting TRBD2. The CDR3 covers 12 residues. Germline CDR1 KGHDR, CDR2 SFDVKD. V trimming: 2 bases; J trimming: 7 bases; junction bases outside the gene matches: 1. CDR3 amino acids: CATSDWGGEQYF. DNA for the CDR3: TGTGCCACCAGTGATTGGGGGGGGGAGCAGTACTTC.

This clonotype was seen at least ten times. A much bigger clone sits one base away, suggesting this may be a read error. The gene calls are TRBV7-9 and TRBJ1-2; the D is unclear. CDR1 and CDR2 from the germline V gene are SEHNR and FQNEAQ (reference sequence). There are 15 residues in the CDR3. The CDR3 here is CASSRSTVVNYGYPF. The CDR3 DNA is TGTGCCAGCAGCCGTAGTACGGTAGTTAACTATGGCTACCCCTTC.